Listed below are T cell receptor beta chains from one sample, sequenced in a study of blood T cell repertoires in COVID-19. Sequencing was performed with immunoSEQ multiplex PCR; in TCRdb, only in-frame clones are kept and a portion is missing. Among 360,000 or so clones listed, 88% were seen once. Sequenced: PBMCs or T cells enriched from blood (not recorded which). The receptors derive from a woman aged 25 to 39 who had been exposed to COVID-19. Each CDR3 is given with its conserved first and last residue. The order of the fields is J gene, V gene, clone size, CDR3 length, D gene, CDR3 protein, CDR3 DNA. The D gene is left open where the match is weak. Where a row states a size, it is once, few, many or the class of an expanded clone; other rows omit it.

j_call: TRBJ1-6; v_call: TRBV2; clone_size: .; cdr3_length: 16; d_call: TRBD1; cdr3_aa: CASSGDRGRRNSPLHF; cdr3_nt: TGTGCCAGCAGTGGGGACAGGGGGCGGAGAAATTCACCCCTCCACTTT
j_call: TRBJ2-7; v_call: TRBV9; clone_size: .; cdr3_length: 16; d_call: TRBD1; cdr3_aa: CASSADRDREALEQYF; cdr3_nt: TGTGCCAGCAGCGCCGACCGGGACAGGGAGGCCCTCGAGCAGTACTTC
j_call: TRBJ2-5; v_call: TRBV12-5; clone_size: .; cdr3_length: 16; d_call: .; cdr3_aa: CASGLGHPGALETQYF; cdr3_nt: TGTGCTAGTGGTTTGGGCCACCCAGGGGCCTTGGAGACCCAGTACTTC
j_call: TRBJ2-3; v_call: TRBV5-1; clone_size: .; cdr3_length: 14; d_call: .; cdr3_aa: CASSLGTLTDTQYF; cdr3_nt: TGCGCCAGCAGCTTGGGGACATTAACAGATACGCAGTATTTT
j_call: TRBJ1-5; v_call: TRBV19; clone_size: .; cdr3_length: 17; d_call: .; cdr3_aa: CASSGGLLVGRNQPQHF; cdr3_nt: TGTGCCAGTAGCGGGGGGCTGTTAGTAGGGCGCAATCAGCCCCAGCATTTT
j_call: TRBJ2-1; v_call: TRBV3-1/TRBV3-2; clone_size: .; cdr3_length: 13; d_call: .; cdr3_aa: CASSQDETWEQFF; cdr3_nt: TGTGCCAGCAGCCAAGATGAGACATGGGAGCAGTTCTTC
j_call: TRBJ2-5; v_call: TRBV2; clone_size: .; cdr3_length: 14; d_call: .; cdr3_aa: CASSEVTGGETQYF; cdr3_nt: TGTGCCAGCAGTGAAGTTACAGGAGGGGAGACCCAGTACTTC
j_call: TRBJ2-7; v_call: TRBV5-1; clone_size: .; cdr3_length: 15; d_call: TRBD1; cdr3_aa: CASSSRDRGHIEQYF; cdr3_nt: TGCGCCAGCAGCTCAAGGGACAGGGGTCATATCGAGCAGTACTTC
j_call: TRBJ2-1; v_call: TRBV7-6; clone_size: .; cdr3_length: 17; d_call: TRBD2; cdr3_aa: CASSLWAGGPRNNEQFF; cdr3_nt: TGTGCCAGCAGCTTATGGGCGGGAGGCCCTCGGAACAATGAGCAGTTCTTC
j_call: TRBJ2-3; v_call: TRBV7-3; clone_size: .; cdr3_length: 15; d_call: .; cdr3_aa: CASSSSGGKADTQYF; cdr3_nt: TGTGCCAGCAGCTCATCGGGTGGTAAGGCCGATACGCAGTATTTT
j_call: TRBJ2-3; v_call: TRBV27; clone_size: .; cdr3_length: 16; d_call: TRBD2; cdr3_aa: CASSSLLAGFTDTQYF; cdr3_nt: TGTGCCAGCAGTTCTCTACTAGCGGGGTTCACAGATACGCAGTATTTT
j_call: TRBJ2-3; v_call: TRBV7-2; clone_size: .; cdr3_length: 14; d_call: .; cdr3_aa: CASSLAYSTDTQYF; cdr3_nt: TGTGCCAGCAGCTTAGCGTATAGCACAGATACGCAGTATTTT
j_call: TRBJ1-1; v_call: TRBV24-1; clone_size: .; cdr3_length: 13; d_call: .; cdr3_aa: CATSDFSGTEAFF; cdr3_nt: TGTGCCACCAGTGATTTTTCGGGGACTGAAGCTTTCTTT
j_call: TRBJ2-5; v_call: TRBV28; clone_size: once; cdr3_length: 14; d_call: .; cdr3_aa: CASIPAPGEETQYF; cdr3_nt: TGTGCCAGCATCCCCGCCCCAGGGGAGGAGACCCAGTACTTC
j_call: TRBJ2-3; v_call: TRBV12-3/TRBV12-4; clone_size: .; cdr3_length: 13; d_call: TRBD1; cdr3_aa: CASSFVGGSTQYF; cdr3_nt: TGTGCCAGCAGTTTCGTAGGGGGCAGTACGCAGTATTTT
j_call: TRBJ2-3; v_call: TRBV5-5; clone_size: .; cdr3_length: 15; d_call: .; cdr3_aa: CASSLAESSTDTQYF; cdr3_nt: TGTGCCAGCAGCTTAGCGGAGTCTAGCACAGATACGCAGTATTTT
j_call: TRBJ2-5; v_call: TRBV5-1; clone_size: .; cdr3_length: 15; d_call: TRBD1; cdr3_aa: CASSLVGQGTETQYF; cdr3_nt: TGCGCCAGCAGCTTGGTGGGACAGGGGACAGAGACCCAGTACTTC
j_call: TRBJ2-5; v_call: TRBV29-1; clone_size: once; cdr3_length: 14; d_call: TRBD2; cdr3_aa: CSVLPSGSQETQYF; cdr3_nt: TGCAGCGTTTTGCCTAGCGGGAGCCAAGAGACCCAGTACTTC
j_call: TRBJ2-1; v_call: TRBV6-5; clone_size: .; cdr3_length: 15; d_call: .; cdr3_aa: CASSQPGVGHNEQFF; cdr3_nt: TGTGCCAGCAGTCAACCAGGGGTGGGGCACAATGAGCAGTTCTTC
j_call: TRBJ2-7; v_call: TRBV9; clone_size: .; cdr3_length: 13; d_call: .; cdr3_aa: CASSEAIAGEQYF; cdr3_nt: TGTGCCAGCAGCGAGGCCATCGCGGGCGAGCAGTACTTC